Only one count was recorded for the clone carrying this T cell receptor beta chain. Its antigen remains unknown. The junction departs from the called germline gene at one end, perhaps through a read error. This specimen belongs to a study of shared clonotypes between healthy human individuals. Study-level points and caveats: It was the non-shared clonotypes that had lower generation probabilities than clonotypes shared by all four donors.

Replicate PCRs from sorted subsets contained 200 ng DNA, which is 31,000 or so T cell genomes. Clones were sequenced by immunoSEQ multiplex PCR, and TCRdb holds only the in-frame ones, with some missing. The data show 190,000 or so clones, with 90% to 95% seen just once and approximately 0.07% held by the top ten. This CDR3 is 11 amino acids long. The germline V gene has CDR1 DFQATT and CDR2 SNEGSKA (reference sequence). The sample taken for sequencing was naive CD4+ T cells sorted from blood. The subset is: CD45RA+ positively selected. The genes are TRBV20-1 and TRBJ2-4; tentatively, D is TRBD2 (5 bases). The sequence was collected from a woman between 25 and 40 years old in good health. CDR3 sequence (DNA): TGCAGTGCTAGAATGGGTACTAGTCCCAACTTC. Encoded protein: CSARMGTSPNF.